This TCR beta chain was found in a study of beta chain features in type 1 diabetes. Looking at the study overall: All of the samples together had 95 million to 140 million sorted cells examined. General study results and limits: cDNA-based sequencing might over-represent cells highly expressing TCR. Moderately but significantly shorter TCRB CDR3s were found in Type 1 diabetes patients in all four CD4+ subsets.

This clone was recorded a few times. Its antigen is unknown. Expressed TCRB transcripts got sequenced, as all isolated RNA was reverse transcribed. Method: immunoSEQ multiplex PCR; TCRdb's copy keeps in-frame clones and lacks some. The profile shows nearly 700,000 clones, around an eighth of them singletons. The origin of this receptor is a man between 18 and 29 years old with type 1 diabetes. Sequences were obtained from naive CD4+ T cells from blood.

CDR3 sequence: CASSSDRGRTEAFF. The DNA for the CDR3 is TGTGCCAGCAGTTCAGACAGGGGGCGGACTGAAGCTTTCTTT. The chain joins TRBV28 to TRBJ1-1; TRBD1 agrees at 10 bases. The CDR3 covers 14 residues. Germline-derived CDR1 and CDR2 are MDHEN and SYDVKM. J gave up 5 bases and V 4 bases, and 4 bases lay outside the gene matches.